Listed here is a single T cell receptor (beta chain). The data derive from a study of blood T cell repertoires in COVID-19. The CDR3 has 16 amino acids. CDR1 and CDR2 from the germline V gene are LNHDA and SQIVND (reference sequence). Trimming stripped 3 bases from V and 4 bases from J, with 18 bases between. As handled by the study authors: Estimation of nucleated cell counts was performed using reference gene primer amplification. The assay was immunoSEQ multiplex PCR, and TCRdb's table has in-frame clones only and misses some. That table is the source of V, J and clone size, and D and trimming were worked out from the DNA. The data hold about 150,000 clones, with roughly 90% observed a single time.

The chain is built from TRBV19 and TRBJ1-2; D gene ambiguous. The receptor was derived from a woman in her twenties or thirties with acute COVID-19. Sample: PBMCs or T cells enriched from blood (not recorded which). CDR3 in amino acids: CASSIHGRFSGYGYTF. CDR3 nucleotides: TGTGCCAGTAGTATCCACGGGAGGTTTTCAGGCTATGGCTACACCTTC.